This T cell receptor (beta chain) was retrieved from a study of blood T cell repertoires in COVID-19. The overall study: The origin of the acute and convalescent COVID-19 samples was the United States, Italy and Spain. Sources were T cells, B-cell-depleted T cells, or PBMCs; the material itself was cDNA or gDNA.

Germline CDR1 reads LGHNT; CDR2 reads FRNRAP. The CDR3 length is 14 residues. V shed 3 bases and J shed 6 bases, with 11 bases lying between them. Seattle-derived patients entered the study during active infection and were followed longitudinally. Per the study methods: It was from reference gene primer amplification that nucleated cell counts were estimated. Sequenced by immunoSEQ multiplex PCR; TCRdb stores in-frame clones only, minus some. V and J calls and clone size follow that table, whereas D and trimming were derived from the DNA. The sample contains around 470,000 clones, 89% of which appear only once.

This TCR came from a man younger than 35 with COVID-19, enrolled during active disease. This chain joins TRBV12-5 and TRBJ1-4; D perhaps matches TRBD1 (6 bases). Sequenced: peripheral blood. The CDR3 region is CASGFSGTHEKLFF. The DNA for the CDR3 is TGTGCTAGTGGTTTCTCCGGGACACATGAAAAACTGTTTTTT.